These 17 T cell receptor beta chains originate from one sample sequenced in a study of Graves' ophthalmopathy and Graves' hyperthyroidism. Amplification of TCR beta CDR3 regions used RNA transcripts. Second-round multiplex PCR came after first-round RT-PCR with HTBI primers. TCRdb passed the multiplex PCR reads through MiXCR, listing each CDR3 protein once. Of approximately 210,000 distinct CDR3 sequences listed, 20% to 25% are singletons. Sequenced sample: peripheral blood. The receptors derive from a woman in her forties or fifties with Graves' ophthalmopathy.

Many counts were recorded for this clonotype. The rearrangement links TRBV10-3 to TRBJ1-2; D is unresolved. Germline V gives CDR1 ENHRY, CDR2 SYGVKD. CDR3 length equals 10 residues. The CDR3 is CAIGQYGYTF. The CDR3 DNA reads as TGTGCTATAGGGCAGTATGGCTACACCTTC.

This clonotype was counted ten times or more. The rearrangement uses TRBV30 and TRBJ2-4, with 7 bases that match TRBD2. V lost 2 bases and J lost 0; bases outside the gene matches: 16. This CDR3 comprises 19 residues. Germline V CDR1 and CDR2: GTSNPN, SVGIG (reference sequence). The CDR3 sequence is CAWSKGEGTVDLAKNIQYF. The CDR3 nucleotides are TGTGCCTGGAGTAAAGGGGAGGGGACGGTAGATCTAGCCAAAAACATTCAGTACTTC.

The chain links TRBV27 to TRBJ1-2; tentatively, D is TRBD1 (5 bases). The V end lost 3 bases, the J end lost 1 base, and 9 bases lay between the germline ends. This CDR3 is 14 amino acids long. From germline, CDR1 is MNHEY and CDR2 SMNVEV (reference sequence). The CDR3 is CASSFRAFNYGYTF. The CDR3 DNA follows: TGTGCCAGCAGTTTCAGGGCTTTTAACTATGGCTACACCTTC.

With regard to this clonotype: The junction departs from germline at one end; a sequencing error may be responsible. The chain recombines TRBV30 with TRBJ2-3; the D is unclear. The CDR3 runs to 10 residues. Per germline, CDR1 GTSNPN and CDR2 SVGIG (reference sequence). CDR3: CVWKVDTQYF. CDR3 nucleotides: TGTGTCTGGAAAGTCGATACGCAGTATTTT.

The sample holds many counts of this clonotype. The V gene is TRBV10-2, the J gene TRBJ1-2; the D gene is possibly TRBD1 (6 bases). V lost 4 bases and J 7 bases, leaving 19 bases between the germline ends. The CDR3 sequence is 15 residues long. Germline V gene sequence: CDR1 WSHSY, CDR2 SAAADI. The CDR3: CASSALGQGQGGYTF. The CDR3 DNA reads TGCGCCAGCAGTGCTCTGGGGCAGGGGCAAGGTGGCTACACCTTC.

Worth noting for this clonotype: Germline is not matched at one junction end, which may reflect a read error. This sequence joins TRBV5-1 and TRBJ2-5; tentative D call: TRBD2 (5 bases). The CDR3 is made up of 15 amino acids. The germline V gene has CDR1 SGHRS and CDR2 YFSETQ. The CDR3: CASSLWSRVQETRYF. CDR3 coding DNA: TGCGCCAGCAGCTTGTGGTCGAGGGTCCAAGAGACCCGGTACTTC. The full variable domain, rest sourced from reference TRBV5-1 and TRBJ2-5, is KAGVTQTPRYLIKTRGQQVTLSCSPISGHRSVSWYQQTPGQGLQFLFEYFSETQRNKGNFPGRFSGRQFSNSRSEMNVSTLELGDSALYLCASSLWSRVQETRYFGPGTRLLVL.

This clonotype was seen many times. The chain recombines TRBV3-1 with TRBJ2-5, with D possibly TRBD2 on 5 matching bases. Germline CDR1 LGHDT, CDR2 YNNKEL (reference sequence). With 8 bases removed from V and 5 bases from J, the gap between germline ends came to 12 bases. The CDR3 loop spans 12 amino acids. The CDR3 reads CASRVGGETQYF. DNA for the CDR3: TGTGCCAGCCGCGTAGGCGGGGAGACCCAGTACTTC.

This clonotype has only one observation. This CDR3 is CASSLAVGVDQPQHF. The CDR3, as DNA: TGTGCCAGCAGCTTAGCTGTCGGGGTGGATCAGCCCCAGCATTTT. The rearrangement links TRBV7-8 to TRBJ1-5; D remains unclear. Germline V gene lookup returns CDR1 SGHVS and CDR2 FQNEAQ. V shed 0 bases and J shed 5 bases, with 11 bases lying between them. CDR3 length: 15 residues.

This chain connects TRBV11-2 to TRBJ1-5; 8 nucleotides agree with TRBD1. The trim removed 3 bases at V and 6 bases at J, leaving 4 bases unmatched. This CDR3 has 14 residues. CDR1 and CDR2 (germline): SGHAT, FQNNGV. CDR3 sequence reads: CASSLTGAAQPQHF. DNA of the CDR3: TGTGCCAGCAGCTTGACAGGGGCCGCTCAGCCCCAGCATTTT.

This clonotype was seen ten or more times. CDR3 residues: CASSSTRQNTGELFF. The CDR3 nucleotides are TGTGCCAGCAGTTCGACTAGGCAGAACACCGGGGAGCTGTTTTTT. The chain couples TRBV12-3 or TRBV12-4 to TRBJ2-2; tentatively, D is TRBD2 (6 bases). Trimming removed 4 bases at V and 1 base at J, with 10 bases between. There are 15 residues in the CDR3.

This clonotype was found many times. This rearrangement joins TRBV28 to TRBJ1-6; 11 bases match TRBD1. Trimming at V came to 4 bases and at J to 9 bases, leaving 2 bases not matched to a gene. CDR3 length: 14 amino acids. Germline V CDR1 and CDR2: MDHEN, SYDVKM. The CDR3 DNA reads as TGTGCCAGCAGTTCCGGACAGGGGGCTTCACCCCTCCACTTT. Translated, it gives CASSSGQGASPLHF.

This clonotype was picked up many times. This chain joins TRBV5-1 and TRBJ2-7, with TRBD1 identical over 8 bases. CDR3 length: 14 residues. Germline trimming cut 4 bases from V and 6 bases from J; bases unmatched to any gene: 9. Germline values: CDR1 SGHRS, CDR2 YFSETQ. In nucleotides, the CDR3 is TGCGCCAGCAGCCTCGGACAGGGAAAGACCGAGCAGTACTTC. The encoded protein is CASSLGQGKTEQYF.

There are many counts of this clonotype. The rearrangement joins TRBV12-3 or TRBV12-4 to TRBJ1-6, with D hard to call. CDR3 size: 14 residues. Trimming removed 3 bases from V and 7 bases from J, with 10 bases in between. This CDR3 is CASSFSRGNSPLHF. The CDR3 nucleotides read TGTGCCAGCAGTTTCTCGCGAGGGAATTCACCCCTCCACTTT.

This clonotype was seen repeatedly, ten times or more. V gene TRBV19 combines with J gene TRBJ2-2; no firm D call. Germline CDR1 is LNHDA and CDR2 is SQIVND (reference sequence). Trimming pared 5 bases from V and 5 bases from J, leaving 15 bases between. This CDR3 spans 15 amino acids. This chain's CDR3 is CASSPNNPRTGELFF. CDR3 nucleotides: TGTGCCAGTAGTCCGAACAATCCTCGTACCGGGGAGCTGTTTTTT.

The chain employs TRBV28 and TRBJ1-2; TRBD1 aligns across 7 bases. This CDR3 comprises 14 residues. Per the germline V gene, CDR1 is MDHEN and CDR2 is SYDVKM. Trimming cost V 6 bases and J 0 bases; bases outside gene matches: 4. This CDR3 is CASRVGTANYGYTF. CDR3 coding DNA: TGTGCCAGCAGGGTGGGGACAGCTAACTATGGCTACACCTTC.

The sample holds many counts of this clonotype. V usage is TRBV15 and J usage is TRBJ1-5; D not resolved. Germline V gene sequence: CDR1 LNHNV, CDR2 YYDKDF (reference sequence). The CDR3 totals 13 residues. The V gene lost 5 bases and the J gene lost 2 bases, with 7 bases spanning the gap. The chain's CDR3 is CATSSTGNQPQHF. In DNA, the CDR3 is TGTGCCACCAGCTCTACCGGCAATCAGCCCCAGCATTTT.

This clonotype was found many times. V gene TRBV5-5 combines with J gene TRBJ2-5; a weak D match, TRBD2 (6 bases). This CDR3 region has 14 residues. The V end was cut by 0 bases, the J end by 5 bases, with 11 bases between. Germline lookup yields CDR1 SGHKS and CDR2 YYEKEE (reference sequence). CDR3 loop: CASSLVGGDETQYF. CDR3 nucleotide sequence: TGTGCCAGCAGCTTGGTAGGAGGGGACGAGACCCAGTACTTC.